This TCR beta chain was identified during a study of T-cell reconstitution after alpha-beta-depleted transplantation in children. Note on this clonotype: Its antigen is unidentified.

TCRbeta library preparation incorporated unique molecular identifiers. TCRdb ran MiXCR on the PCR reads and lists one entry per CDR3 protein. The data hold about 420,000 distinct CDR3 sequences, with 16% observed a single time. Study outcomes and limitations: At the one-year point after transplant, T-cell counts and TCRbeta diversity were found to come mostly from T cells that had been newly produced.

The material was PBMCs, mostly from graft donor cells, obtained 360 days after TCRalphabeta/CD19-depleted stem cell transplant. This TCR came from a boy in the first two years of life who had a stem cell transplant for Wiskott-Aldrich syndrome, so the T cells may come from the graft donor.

The CDR3 DNA follows: TGTGCCTGGAGCGTAGGTTACGAGCAGTACTTC. This gives the protein CAWSVGYEQYF. This chain uses TRBV30 with TRBJ2-7; D gene unclear. V gave up 3 bases and J gave up 4 bases, with 7 bases separating them. CDR1 and CDR2 from the germline V gene are GTSNPN and SVGIG (reference sequence). The CDR3 covers 11 residues.